The 4 T cell receptor beta chains in this list originate from one sample, sequenced in a study of cytomegalovirus exposure and HLA in healthy donors. PCR involved 60 Vbeta and 13 Jbeta primers. Measured with immunoSEQ multiplex PCR; TCRdb has only the in-frame clones, and not every one. This table holds 100,000 to 150,000 clones, under 12% found once. The sequenced material came from PBMCs. The receptors stem from a woman aged 18-35 years in good health and CMV-seropositive.

This clone was found once. The V gene is TRBV27, the J gene TRBJ2-2; 12 bases align to TRBD2. V was pared by 5 bases and J by 6 bases, with 16 bases of the junction left unmatched. CDR1 MNHEY and CDR2 SMNVEV come from the germline V gene (reference sequence). The CDR3 length is 19 residues. CDR3 nucleotide sequence: TGTGCCAGCAGTCCGCAGCGACTAGCGGGAGAGACTGGCGCCGGGGAGCTGTTTTTT. Amino acids: CASSPQRLAGETGAGELFF.

V and J are TRBV7-2 and TRBJ2-1; 8 bases align to TRBD2. The V gene end was trimmed by 2 bases and the J gene end by 13 bases; junction bases not matched to a gene: 13. Germline loops: CDR1 SGHTA, CDR2 FQGNSA. This CDR3 spans 15 amino acids. CDR3 loop: CASSLRGGLSGSQFF. CDR3 DNA sequence: TGTGCCAGCAGCTTAAGGGGCGGTCTCAGCGGGAGTCAGTTCTTC.

This clone was found once. This chain uses TRBV10-3 with TRBJ2-1; 8 nucleotides align to TRBD1. Germline V gene sequence: CDR1 ENHRY, CDR2 SYGVKD. The CDR3 loop spans 14 amino acids. Trimming removed 5 bases from V and 9 bases from J; junction bases left unmatched: 9. This CDR3 reads CAISQSTGVAEQFF. The CDR3 bases are TGTGCCATCAGTCAATCGACAGGGGTTGCTGAGCAGTTCTTC.

This rearrangement joins TRBV30 to TRBJ1-2; D is ambiguous. This CDR3 contains 12 residues. The germline CDR1 and CDR2 sequences are GTSNPN and SVGIG (reference sequence). The V gene lost 4 bases and the J gene lost 8 bases, with 14 bases spanning the gap. This CDR3 reads CAWKKGPRGYTF. The CDR3, as DNA: TGTGCCTGGAAAAAAGGCCCCAGGGGCTACACCTTC.